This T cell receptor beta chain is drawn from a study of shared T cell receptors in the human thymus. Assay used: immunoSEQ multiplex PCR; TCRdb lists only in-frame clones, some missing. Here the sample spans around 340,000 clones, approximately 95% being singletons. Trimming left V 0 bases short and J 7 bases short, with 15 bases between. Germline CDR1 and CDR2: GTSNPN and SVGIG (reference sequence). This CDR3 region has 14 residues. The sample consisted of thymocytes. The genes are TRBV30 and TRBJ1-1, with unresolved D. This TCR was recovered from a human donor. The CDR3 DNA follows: TGTGCCTGGAGTGTCGACGGCTGCGGGAATGAAGCTTTCTTT. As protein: CAWSVDGCGNEAFF.